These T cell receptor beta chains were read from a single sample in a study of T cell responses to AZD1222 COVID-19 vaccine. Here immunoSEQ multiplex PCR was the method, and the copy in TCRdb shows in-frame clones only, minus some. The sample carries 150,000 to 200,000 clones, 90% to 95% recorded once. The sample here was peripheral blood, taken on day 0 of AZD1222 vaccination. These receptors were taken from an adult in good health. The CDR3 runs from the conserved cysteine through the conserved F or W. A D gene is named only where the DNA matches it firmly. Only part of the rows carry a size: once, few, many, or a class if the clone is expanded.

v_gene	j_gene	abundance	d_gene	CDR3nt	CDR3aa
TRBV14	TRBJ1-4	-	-	TGTGCCAGCAGCCGCGGGCGGCTCGAAAAACTGTTTTTT	CASSRGRLEKLFF
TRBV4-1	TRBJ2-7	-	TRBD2	TGCGCCAGCAGCCAAGGTTTTGGATCGGGAGGACCCAATTACTACGAGCAGTACTTC	CASSQGFGSGGPNYYEQYF
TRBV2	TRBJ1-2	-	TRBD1	TGTGCCAGCGTTGGGACAGCCTATGGCTACACCTTC	CASVGTAYGYTF
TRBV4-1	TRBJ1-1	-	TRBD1	TGCGCCAGCAGCGGGCGGGGACAGCGAAACACTGAAGCTTTCTTT	CASSGRGQRNTEAFF
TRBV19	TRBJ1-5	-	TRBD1	TGTGCCAGTAGTCCCGGACGGACAGGGGCGAATCAGCCCCAGCATTTT	CASSPGRTGANQPQHF
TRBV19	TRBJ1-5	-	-	TGTGCCAGCAGAGACAGGCTTAATCAGCCCCAGCATTTT	CASRDRLNQPQHF
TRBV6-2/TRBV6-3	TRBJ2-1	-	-	TGTGCCAGCAGTTACATCCTGGGCCAGGGAAATGAGCAGTTCTTC	CASSYILGQGNEQFF
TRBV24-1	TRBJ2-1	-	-	TGTGCCACCAGTGATCAGTCTGGAGGGACGCTCTACAATGAGCAGTTCTTC	CATSDQSGGTLYNEQFF
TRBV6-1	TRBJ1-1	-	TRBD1	TGTGCCAGCAGTGCACTTAGGGACAGGCCGAACACTGAAGCTTTCTTT	CASSALRDRPNTEAFF
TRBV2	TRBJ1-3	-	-	TGTGCCAGCAGTGAATCTGGGGTCCACTCTGGAAACACCATATATTTT	CASSESGVHSGNTIYF
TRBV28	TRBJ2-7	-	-	TGTGCCAGCATGAGTTTAGGCAGGTCCTACGAGCAGTACTTC	CASMSLGRSYEQYF
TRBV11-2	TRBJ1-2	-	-	TGTGCCAGCAGCCCCATCGGGTTTTATGGCTACACCTTC	CASSPIGFYGYTF
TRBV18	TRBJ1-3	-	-	TGTGCCAGCTCACCAGGCATGCGGGGCTCTGGAAACACCATATATTTT	CASSPGMRGSGNTIYF
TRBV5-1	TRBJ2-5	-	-	TGCGCCAGCAGCTTGGCATCCCGGGGGAAGGAAGAGACCCAGTACTTC	CASSLASRGKEETQYF
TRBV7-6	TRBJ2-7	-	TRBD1	TGTGCCAGCAGCTTAGGGGGGACAGGGGCCTACGAGCAGTACTTC	CASSLGGTGAYEQYF
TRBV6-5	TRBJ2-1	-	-	TGTGCCACCCGACCCGGGCAGCAATACAATGAGCAGTTCTTC	CATRPGQQYNEQFF
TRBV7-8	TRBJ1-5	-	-	TGTGCCAGCAGCAACACACTGGGAGCCGGTCAGCCCCAGCATTTT	CASSNTLGAGQPQHF
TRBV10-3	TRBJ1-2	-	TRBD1	TGTGCCATCAGGGCGGGACAGTCCTATGGCTACACCTTC	CAIRAGQSYGYTF
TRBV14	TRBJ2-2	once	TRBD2	TGTGCCAGCAGCCAAGGCCTAGCGGGAGTTGGCGGGGAGCTGTTTTTT	CASSQGLAGVGGELFF
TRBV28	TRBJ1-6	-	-	TGTGCCAGCGAGATCGGGGACGGCCATTCACCCCTCCACTTT	CASEIGDGHSPLHF
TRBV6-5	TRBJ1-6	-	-	TGTGCCAGCAGTTACCGTGACAGGCCCTTTTCACCCCTCCACTTT	CASSYRDRPFSPLHF
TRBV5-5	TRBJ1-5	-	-	TGTGCCAGCAGCGGAATGGGACTTAATCAGAACCAGCATTTT	CASSGMGLNQNQHF
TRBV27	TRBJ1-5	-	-	TGTGCCAGCAGTTTTGGCGGCACGGGGCAGCCCCAGCATTTT	CASSFGGTGQPQHF
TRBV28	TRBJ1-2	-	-	TGTGCCAGCAGTCCCCAGCCGGGCCGGGGGCCAATAGGCTATGGCTACACCTTC	CASSPQPGRGPIGYGYTF
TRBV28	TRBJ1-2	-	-	TGTGCCGCCACTGCCCTCGGGGGAGGGTATGGCTACACCTTC	CAATALGGGYGYTF
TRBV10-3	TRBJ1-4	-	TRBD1	TGTGCCACGTCCGGGACAGGGTCGCGAGACAATGAAAAACTGTTTTTT	CATSGTGSRDNEKLFF
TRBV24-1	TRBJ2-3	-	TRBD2	TGTGCCACTGGCGTAGCGGGAGGGCCAGATACGCAGTATTTT	CATGVAGGPDTQYF
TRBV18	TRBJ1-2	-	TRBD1	TGTGCCAGCTCACCTTCGGCCGGACAGGGAATCTCTAACTATGGCTACACCTTC	CASSPSAGQGISNYGYTF
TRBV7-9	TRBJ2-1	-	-	TGTGCCAGCAGCCCCTCTAGTCCCAGTGAGCAGTTCTTC	CASSPSSPSEQFF
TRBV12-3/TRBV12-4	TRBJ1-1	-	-	TGTGCCAGCAGTTTCTCCCAGTATGAAGCTTTCTTT	CASSFSQYEAFF
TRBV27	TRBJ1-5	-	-	TGTGCCAGCAGTTCTTTTCCGGGACAGCCCCAGCATTTT	CASSSFPGQPQHF
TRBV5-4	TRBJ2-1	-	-	TGTGCCAGCAGCCCGAATAGGGGTCACAATGAGCAGTTCTTC	CASSPNRGHNEQFF
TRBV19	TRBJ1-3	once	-	TGTGCCAGTAGTAAACTGGACAGCCGCCTCTCTGGAAACACCATATATTTT	CASSKLDSRLSGNTIYF
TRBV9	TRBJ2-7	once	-	TGTGCCAGCAGCCCTTTTTGGGGCGGGTACGAGCAGTACTTC	CASSPFWGGYEQYF
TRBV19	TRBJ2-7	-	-	TGTGCCAGTAGTAAAATGGACGGAACCTACGAGCAGTACTTC	CASSKMDGTYEQYF
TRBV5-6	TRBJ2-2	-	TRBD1	TGTGCCAGCAGCCGCATACAGGGGTCGAACACCGGGGAGCTGTTTTTT	CASSRIQGSNTGELFF
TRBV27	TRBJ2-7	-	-	TGTGCCAGCGGCAACGGAGAGTCCTACGAGCAGTACTTC	CASGNGESYEQYF